Reported below is one T cell receptor beta chain. These data belong to a study of blood T cell repertoires in COVID-19. Study details: PBMCs, B-cell-depleted T cells, or T cells provided the cDNA or gDNA that made up the material.

Seattle's enrolled individuals joined amid active infection and were then monitored longitudinally. The CDR3 is made up of 15 amino acids. Losses at the gene ends were 3 bases for V and 7 bases for J; bases not matched to a gene: 8. Germline V gene sequence: CDR1 SGDLS, CDR2 YYNGEE. Profiling relied on immunoSEQ multiplex PCR, and the TCRdb table lists in-frame clones only, not all of them. This table has 65,000 to 95,000 clones, just over 90% appearing once. V usage is TRBV9 and J usage is TRBJ1-4; 8 bases agree with TRBD1. The receptor's source is a man aged 50-60 years with COVID-19, enrolled during active disease. The sequenced sample was peripheral blood. Here the CDR3 DNA reads TGTGCCAGCAGCGGAGGACAGGGCCGGCGTGAAAAACTGTTTTTT. Its translation is CASSGGQGRREKLFF.